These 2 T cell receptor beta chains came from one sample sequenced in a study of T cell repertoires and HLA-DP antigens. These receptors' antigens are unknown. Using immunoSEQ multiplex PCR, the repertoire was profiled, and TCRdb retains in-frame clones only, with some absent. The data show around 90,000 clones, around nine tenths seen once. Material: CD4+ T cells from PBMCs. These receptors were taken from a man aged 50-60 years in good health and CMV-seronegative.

The CDR3 sequence: CASRLAWVTGELFF. The CDR3, as DNA: TGTGCCAGCAGACTAGCGTGGGTCACCGGGGAGCTGTTTTTT. The V call is TRBV6-5, the J call TRBJ2-2; 7 bases are shared with TRBD2. V shed 6 bases, J shed 4 bases, and the junction held 5 bases outside the gene matches. Looked up from germline, CDR1 is MNHEY and CDR2 is SVGAGI. The CDR3 covers 14 residues.

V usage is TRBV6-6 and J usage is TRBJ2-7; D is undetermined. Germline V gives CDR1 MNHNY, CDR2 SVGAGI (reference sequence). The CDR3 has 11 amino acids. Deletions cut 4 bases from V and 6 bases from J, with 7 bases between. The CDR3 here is CASSFTGEQYF. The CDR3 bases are TGTGCCAGCAGTTTCACGGGCGAGCAGTACTTC.